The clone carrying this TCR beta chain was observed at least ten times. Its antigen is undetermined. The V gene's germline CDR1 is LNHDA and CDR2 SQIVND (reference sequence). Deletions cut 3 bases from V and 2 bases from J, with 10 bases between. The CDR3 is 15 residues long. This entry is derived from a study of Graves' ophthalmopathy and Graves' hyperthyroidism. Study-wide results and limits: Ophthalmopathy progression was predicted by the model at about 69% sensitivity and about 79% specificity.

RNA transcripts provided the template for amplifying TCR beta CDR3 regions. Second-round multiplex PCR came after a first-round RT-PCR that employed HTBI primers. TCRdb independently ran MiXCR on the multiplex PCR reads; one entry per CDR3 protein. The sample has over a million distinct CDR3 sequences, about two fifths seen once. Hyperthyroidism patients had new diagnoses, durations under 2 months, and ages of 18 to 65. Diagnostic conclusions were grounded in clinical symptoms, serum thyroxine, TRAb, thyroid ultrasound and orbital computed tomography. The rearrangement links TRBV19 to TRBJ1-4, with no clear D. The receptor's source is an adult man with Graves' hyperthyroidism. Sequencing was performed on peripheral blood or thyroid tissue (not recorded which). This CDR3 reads CASSIRIGTNEKLFF. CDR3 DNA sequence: TGTGCCAGTAGTATCAGGATCGGGACTAATGAAAAACTGTTTTTT.